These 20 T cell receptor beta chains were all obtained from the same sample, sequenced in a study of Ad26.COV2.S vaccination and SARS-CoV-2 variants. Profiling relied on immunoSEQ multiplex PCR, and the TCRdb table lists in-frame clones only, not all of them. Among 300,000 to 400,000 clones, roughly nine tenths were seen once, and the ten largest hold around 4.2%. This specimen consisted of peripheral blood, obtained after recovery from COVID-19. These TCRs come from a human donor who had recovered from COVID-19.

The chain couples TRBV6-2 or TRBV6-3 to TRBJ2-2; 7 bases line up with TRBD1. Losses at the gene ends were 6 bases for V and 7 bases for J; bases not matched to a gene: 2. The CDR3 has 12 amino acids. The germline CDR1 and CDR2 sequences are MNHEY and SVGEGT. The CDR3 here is CASSPGGGELFF. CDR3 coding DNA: TGTGCCAGCAGCCCAGGGGGCGGGGAGCTGTTTTTT.

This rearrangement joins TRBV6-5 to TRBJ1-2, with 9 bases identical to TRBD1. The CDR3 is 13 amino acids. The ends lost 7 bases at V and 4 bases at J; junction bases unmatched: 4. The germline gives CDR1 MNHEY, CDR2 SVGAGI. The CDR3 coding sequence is TGTGCCAGCACGAGGGACAGGGTCTATGGCTACACCTTC. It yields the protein CASTRDRVYGYTF.

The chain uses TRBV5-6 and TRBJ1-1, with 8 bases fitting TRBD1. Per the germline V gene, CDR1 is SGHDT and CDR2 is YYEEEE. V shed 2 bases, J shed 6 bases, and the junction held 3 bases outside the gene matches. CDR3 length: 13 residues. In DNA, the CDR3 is TGTGCCAGCAGCTTAACAGGGGGGGCTGAAGCTTTCTTT. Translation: CASSLTGGAEAFF.

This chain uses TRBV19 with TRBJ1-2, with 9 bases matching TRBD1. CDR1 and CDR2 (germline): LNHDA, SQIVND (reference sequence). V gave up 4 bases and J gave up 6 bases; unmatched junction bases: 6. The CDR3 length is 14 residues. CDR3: CASSTGTGSNGYTF. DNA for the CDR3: TGTGCCAGTAGTACAGGGACAGGGAGCAATGGCTACACCTTC.

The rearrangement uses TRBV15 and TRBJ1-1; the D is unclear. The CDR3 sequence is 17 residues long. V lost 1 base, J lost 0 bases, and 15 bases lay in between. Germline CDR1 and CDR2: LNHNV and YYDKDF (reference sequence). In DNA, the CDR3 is TGTGCCACCAGCAGAGCTCGGGTGCAACGGCTGAACACTGAAGCTTTCTTT. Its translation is CATSRARVQRLNTEAFF.

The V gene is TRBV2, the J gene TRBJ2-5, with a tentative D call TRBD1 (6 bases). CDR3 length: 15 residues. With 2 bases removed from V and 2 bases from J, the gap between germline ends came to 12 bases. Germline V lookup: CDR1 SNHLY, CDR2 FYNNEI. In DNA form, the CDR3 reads TGTGCCAGCAGTGAAACCGGGACACAACAAGAGACCCAGTACTTC. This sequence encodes CASSETGTQQETQYF.

The CDR3 loop is CASSVGTLNEQYF. The CDR3 nucleotides are TGTGCCAGCAGCGTAGGGACCCTCAACGAGCAGTACTTC. The chain joins TRBV9 to TRBJ2-7, with D hard to call. The CDR3 covers 13 residues. The ends were cut back, 0 bases at V and 5 bases at J, with 9 bases in the middle. Germline V lookup: CDR1 SGDLS, CDR2 YYNGEE.

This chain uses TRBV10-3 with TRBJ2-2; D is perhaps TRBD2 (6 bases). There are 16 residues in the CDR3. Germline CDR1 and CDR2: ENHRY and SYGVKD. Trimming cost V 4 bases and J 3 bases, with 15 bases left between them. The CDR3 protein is CAISVQNSGDTGELFF. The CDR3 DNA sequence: TGTGCCATCAGTGTTCAAAATAGCGGCGACACCGGGGAGCTGTTTTTT.

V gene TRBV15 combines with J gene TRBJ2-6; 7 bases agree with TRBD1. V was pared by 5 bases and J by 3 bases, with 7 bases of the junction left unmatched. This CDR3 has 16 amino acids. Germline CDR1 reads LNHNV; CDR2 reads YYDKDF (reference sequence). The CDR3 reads CATSASTGDGANVLTF. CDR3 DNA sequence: TGTGCCACCAGCGCCTCAACAGGGGATGGGGCCAACGTCCTGACTTTC.

The CDR3 region has the DNA TGTGCCAGCAGCTTTCAATACGAGCAGTACTTC. It is translated as CASSFQYEQYF. The genes are TRBV7-8 and TRBJ2-7; no reliable D call. CDR3 length: 11 residues. The germline V and J ends were trimmed by 3 bases and 4 bases, with 4 bases remaining between them. Germline V gives CDR1 SGHVS, CDR2 FQNEAQ.

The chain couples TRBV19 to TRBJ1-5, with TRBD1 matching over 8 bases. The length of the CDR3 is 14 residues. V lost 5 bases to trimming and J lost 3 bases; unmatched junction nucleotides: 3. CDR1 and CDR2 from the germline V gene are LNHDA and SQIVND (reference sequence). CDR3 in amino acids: CASSWTGTNQPQHF. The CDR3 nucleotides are TGTGCCAGTAGTTGGACAGGGACCAATCAGCCCCAGCATTTT.

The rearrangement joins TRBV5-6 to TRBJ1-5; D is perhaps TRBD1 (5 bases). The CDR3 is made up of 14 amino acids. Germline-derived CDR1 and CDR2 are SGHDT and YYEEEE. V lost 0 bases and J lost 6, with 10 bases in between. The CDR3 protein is CASSLAGGGQPQHF. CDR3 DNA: TGTGCCAGCAGCTTGGCCGGGGGTGGTCAGCCCCAGCATTTT.

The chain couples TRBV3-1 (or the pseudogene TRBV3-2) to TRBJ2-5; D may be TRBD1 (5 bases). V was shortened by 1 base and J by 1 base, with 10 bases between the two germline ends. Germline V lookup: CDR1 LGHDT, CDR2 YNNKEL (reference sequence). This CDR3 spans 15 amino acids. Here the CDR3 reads CASSQVVDIQETQYF. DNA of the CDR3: TGTGCCAGCAGCCAAGTGGTGGACATCCAAGAGACCCAGTACTTC.

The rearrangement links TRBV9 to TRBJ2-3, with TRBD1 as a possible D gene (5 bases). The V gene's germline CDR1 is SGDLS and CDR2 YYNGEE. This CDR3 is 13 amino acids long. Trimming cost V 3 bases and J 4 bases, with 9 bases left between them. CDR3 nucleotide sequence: TGTGCCAGCAGCGCCAGGGCCGCAGATACGCAGTATTTT. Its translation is CASSARAADTQYF.

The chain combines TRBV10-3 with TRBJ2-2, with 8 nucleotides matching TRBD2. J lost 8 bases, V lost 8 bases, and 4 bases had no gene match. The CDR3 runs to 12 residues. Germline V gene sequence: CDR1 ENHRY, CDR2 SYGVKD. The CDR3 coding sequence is TGTGCCATCTCCCCTAGCGGGGGGGAGCTGTTTTTT. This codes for CAISPSGGELFF.

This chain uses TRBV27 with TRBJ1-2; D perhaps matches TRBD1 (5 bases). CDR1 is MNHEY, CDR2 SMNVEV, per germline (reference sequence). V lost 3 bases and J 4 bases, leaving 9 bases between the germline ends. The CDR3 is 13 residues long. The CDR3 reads CASSFGGSYGYTF. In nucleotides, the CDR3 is TGTGCCAGCAGTTTCGGGGGTAGCTATGGCTACACCTTC.

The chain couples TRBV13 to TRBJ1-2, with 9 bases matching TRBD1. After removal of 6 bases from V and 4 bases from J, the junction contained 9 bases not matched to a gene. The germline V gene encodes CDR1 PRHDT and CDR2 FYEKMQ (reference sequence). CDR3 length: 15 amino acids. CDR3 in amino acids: CASSPIGQGSYGYTF. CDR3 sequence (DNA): TGTGCCAGCAGTCCGATAGGACAGGGGTCCTATGGCTACACCTTC.

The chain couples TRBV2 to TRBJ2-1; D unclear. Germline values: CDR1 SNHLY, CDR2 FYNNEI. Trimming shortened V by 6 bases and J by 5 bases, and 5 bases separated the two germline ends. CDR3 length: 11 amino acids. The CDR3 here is CASRYNNEQFF. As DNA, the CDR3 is TGTGCCAGCAGGTACAACAATGAGCAGTTCTTC.

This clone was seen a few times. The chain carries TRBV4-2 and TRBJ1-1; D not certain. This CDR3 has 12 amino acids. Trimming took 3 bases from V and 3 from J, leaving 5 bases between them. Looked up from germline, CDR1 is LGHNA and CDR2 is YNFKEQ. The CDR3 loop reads CASSHEDTEAFF. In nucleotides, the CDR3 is TGTGCCAGCAGCCACGAGGACACTGAAGCTTTCTTT.

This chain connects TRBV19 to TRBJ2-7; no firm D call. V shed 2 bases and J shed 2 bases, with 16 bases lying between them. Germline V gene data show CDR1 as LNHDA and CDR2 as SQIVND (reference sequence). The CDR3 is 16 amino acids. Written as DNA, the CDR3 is TGTGCCAGTAGTATACGAGTTCTCAACAGCGCCTACGAGCAGTACTTC. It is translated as CASSIRVLNSAYEQYF.